The entry below gives a single T cell receptor (beta chain) sequence along with its context. Its specificity is not known. The data belong to a study of T cell repertoires in ileal Crohn's disease. In the study overall: Median disease duration was approximately eight years; 35% smoked at surgery.

Overall study findings and caveats: Sorted CD8 T cells held more high-frequency clones than CD4.

Here immunoSEQ multiplex PCR was the method, and the copy in TCRdb shows in-frame clones only, minus some. The sample lists approximately 9,600 clones; 76% were seen once. The TCR comes from an adult with Crohn's disease. Sequenced input: ileal tissue.

This CDR3 is CARSQTGGKGKRAYEQYF. In DNA, the CDR3 is TGTGCCAGAAGCCAGACAGGGGGCAAGGGAAAGAGGGCCTACGAGCAGTACTTC. The chain has TRBV7-5 and TRBJ2-7; TRBD1 is the table's D call, not checked against the DNA. TRBV7-5 is an annotated pseudogene. This CDR3 spans 18 amino acids.